One and the same sample provided the 26 T cell receptor beta chains below, sequenced in a study of blood T cell repertoires in COVID-19. Profiling relied on immunoSEQ multiplex PCR, and the TCRdb table lists in-frame clones only, not all of them. The repertoire holds 15,000 or so clones, 83% seen once, with under 25% in the top ten. What was sequenced was peripheral blood. The receptor source for this set is an older woman with acute or convalescent COVID-19.

The J gene is TRBJ2-7, the V gene TRBV2; no definite D call. The germline V and J ends were trimmed by 5 bases and 7 bases, with 18 bases remaining between them. The germline CDR1 and CDR2 sequences are SNHLY and FYNNEI. The CDR3 spans 14 residues. CDR3: CASSTDSYITEQYF. The CDR3 bases are TGTGCCAGCAGTACCGACTCGTACATTACAGAGCAGTACTTC.

The chain combines TRBV27 with TRBJ1-1; D is uncertain. From germline, CDR1 is MNHEY and CDR2 SMNVEV (reference sequence). CDR3 length equals 14 residues. Trimming took 1 base from V and 4 from J, leaving 10 bases between them. CDR3 sequence reads: CASSLYLEGTEAFF. DNA for the CDR3: TGTGCCAGCAGTTTATACCTTGAGGGCACTGAAGCTTTCTTT.

The chain employs TRBV10-3 and TRBJ2-3, with TRBD2 matching over 9 bases. This CDR3 has 15 residues. V trimming: 3 bases; J trimming: 6 bases; junction bases outside the gene matches: 7. Per the germline V gene, CDR1 is ENHRY and CDR2 is SYGVKD. The CDR3 DNA reads TGTGCCATCAGTGAAGAGCGGGGGGTGGGCGATACGCAGTATTTT. Translation: CAISEERGVGDTQYF.

This rearrangement joins TRBV19 to TRBJ1-2; possibly TRBD1 for D (5 bases). The V and J ends lost 6 bases and 4 bases respectively, with 12 bases between them. The CDR3 covers 13 residues. CDR1 and CDR2 (germline): LNHDA, SQIVND (reference sequence). CDR3 sequence: CASSPGTRYGYTF. The CDR3 DNA sequence: TGTGCCAGTAGCCCCGGGACTCGCTATGGCTACACCTTC.

The rearrangement uses TRBV7-3 and TRBJ2-2; no firm D call. The CDR3 totals 15 residues. CDR1 is SGHTA, CDR2 FQGTGA, per germline. Deletions cut 5 bases from V and 3 bases from J, with 13 bases between. CDR3 DNA sequence: TGTGCCAGCAGCCCAACTCCCACGGACACCGGGGAGCTGTTTTTT. Translated: CASSPTPTDTGELFF.

The chain recombines TRBV24-1 with TRBJ1-2; 9 nucleotides match TRBD1. Germline V gene lookup returns CDR1 KGHDR and CDR2 SFDVKD. The CDR3 sequence is 19 residues long. Germline trimming cut 8 bases from V and 1 base from J; bases unmatched to any gene: 19. CDR3 nucleotide sequence: TGTGCCACCAACATACTCCGGGACAGGGTCCTTTTAGATAACTATGGCTACACCTTC. Translating it yields CATNILRDRVLLDNYGYTF.

The rearrangement joins TRBV2 to TRBJ2-7; possibly TRBD2 for D (5 bases). CDR1 is SNHLY, CDR2 FYNNEI, per germline. V was pared by 4 bases and J by 0 bases, with 13 bases between. The CDR3 sequence is 15 residues long. The CDR3 reads CASSGSAGVSYEQYF. The CDR3, as DNA: TGTGCCAGCAGTGGTTCGGCGGGTGTCTCCTACGAGCAGTACTTC.

V usage is TRBV9 and J usage is TRBJ2-2; weak D call: TRBD1 (6 bases). The V end was cut by 4 bases, the J end by 2 bases, with 9 bases between. There are 14 residues in the CDR3. Per germline, CDR1 SGDLS and CDR2 YYNGEE. CDR3 loop: CASSSGQNTGELFF. The CDR3 nucleotides read TGTGCCAGCAGCTCGGGACAAAACACCGGGGAGCTGTTTTTT.

The V gene is TRBV6-5, the J gene TRBJ2-7; the D is unclear. This CDR3 region has 15 residues. Germline-derived CDR1 and CDR2 are MNHEY and SVGAGI. V lost 2 bases to trimming and J lost 0 bases, with 11 bases between them. CDR3 nucleotides: TGTGCCAGCAGTTACCTTCTGGGCAGCTCCTACGAGCAGTACTTC. Amino acid sequence: CASSYLLGSSYEQYF.

The chain recombines TRBV19 with TRBJ1-3, with 7 positions matching TRBD1. Germline V lookup: CDR1 LNHDA, CDR2 SQIVND (reference sequence). The CDR3 covers 14 residues. The V gene end was trimmed by 9 bases and the J gene end by 0 bases; junction bases not matched to a gene: 5. CDR3 region: CASEGAGSGNTIYF. The CDR3 nucleotides are TGTGCCAGCGAGGGGGCAGGCTCTGGAAACACCATATATTTT.

This clone showed up just a few times. The chain links TRBV10-2 to TRBJ2-5, with TRBD1 as a possible D gene (5 bases). Per the germline V gene, CDR1 is WSHSY and CDR2 is SAAADI. V dropped 8 bases and J dropped 2 bases, with 12 bases sitting between them. The CDR3 is 13 amino acids. Here the CDR3 DNA reads TGCGCCAGCGGGGCGTCGGGTCAAGAGACCCAGTACTTC. This encodes CASGASGQETQYF.

The chain joins TRBV23-1 to TRBJ2-7, with TRBD2 matching over 10 bases. TRBV23-1 is an open reading frame, and its role is uncertain. V gave up 0 bases and J gave up 4 bases; unmatched junction bases: 6. The CDR3 is 16 amino acids. The CDR3 nucleotides read TGCGCCAGCAGTCAATCGCTAGCGGGAGACTGGTACGAGCAGTACTTC. It encodes CASSQSLAGDWYEQYF.

The chain links TRBV3-1 (or the pseudogene TRBV3-2) to TRBJ2-7, with a weak D call TRBD2 (6 bases). This CDR3 region has 14 residues. Germline CDR1 reads LGHDT; CDR2 reads YNNKEL (reference sequence). V was cut by 5 bases and J by 0 bases, with 11 bases left in between. CDR3 region: CASSYGRSSYEQYF. CDR3 nucleotide sequence: TGTGCCAGCAGCTATGGGAGGAGCTCCTACGAGCAGTACTTC.

The J gene is TRBJ2-1, the V gene TRBV27; D may be TRBD2 (6 bases). The V gene's germline CDR1 is MNHEY and CDR2 SMNVEV (reference sequence). The CDR3 length is 16 residues. V shed 5 bases and J shed 3 bases, with 17 bases lying between them. The DNA for the CDR3 is TGTGCCAGCAGTCCTTTTGCGGGACCCCTCTACAATGAGCAGTTCTTC. Protein: CASSPFAGPLYNEQFF.

This chain uses TRBV27 with TRBJ2-1, with 8 bases that match TRBD2. The CDR3 is 18 residues long. Unmatched junction bases numbered 9, after V lost 2 bases and J lost 0 bases. Germline CDR1 and CDR2: MNHEY and SMNVEV (reference sequence). The CDR3 DNA follows: TGTGCCAGCAGTTTAACCCCCGGGACTAGGAGCTCCTACAATGAGCAGTTCTTC. Its translation is CASSLTPGTRSSYNEQFF.

For the CDR3, the DNA is TGCGCCAGCAGCTTAGCGACAGGGGGCTTAAACACCATATATTTT. Residues: CASSLATGGLNTIYF. The genes are TRBV5-1 and TRBJ1-3, with TRBD1 matching over 10 bases. Trimming cost V 2 bases and J 6 bases; bases outside gene matches: 5. The germline V gene has CDR1 SGHRS and CDR2 YFSETQ. The CDR3 is made up of 15 amino acids.

The chain is built from TRBV9 and TRBJ1-6, with D maybe TRBD1 (5 bases). The CDR3 length is 16 residues. The V end lost 0 bases, the J end lost 1 base, and 8 bases lay between the germline ends. CDR1 is SGDLS and CDR2 is YYNGEE in the germline V gene. Written as DNA, the CDR3 is TGTGCCAGCAGCGTAGGCGCAGGGTCCTATAATTCACCCCTCCACTTT. Its translation is CASSVGAGSYNSPLHF.

The V and J genes are TRBV2 and TRBJ1-2; D might be TRBD1 (5 bases). Trimming removed 11 bases at V and 8 bases at J, with 15 bases between. The CDR3 has 11 residues. Germline V gives CDR1 SNHLY, CDR2 FYNNEI. The CDR3 bases are TGTGCCGGGAGGGCAGGGCGAGGCTACACCTTC. Protein sequence: CAGRAGRGYTF.

This sequence joins TRBV7-6 and TRBJ2-1; D is unclear. There are 13 residues in the CDR3. V lost 2 bases to trimming and J lost 5 bases, with 7 bases between them. Germline V gene sequence: CDR1 SGHVS, CDR2 FNYEAQ. CDR3 amino acids: CASSLRHNNEQFF. CDR3 coding DNA: TGTGCCAGCAGCTTAAGACACAACAATGAGCAGTTCTTC.

The sample holds one count of this clone. The V and J genes are TRBV4-2 and TRBJ1-1; 9 nucleotides line up with TRBD1. The CDR3 contains 21 residues. Germline values: CDR1 LGHNA, CDR2 YNFKEQ. The trim removed 3 bases at V and 0 bases at J, leaving 20 bases unmatched. CDR3 sequence reads: CASSQTGPGTGTSYLNTEAFF. DNA for the CDR3: TGTGCCAGCAGCCAGACCGGGCCGGGGACAGGGACATCATATCTGAACACTGAAGCTTTCTTT.

This rearrangement joins TRBV6-5 to TRBJ1-2; maybe TRBD1 (6 bases). CDR3 size: 13 residues. With 6 bases removed from V and 2 bases from J, the gap between germline ends came to 10 bases. The germline V gene encodes CDR1 MNHEY and CDR2 SVGAGI. CDR3: CASRPTGNYGYTF. The CDR3 region has the DNA TGTGCCAGCAGGCCCACAGGGAACTATGGCTACACCTTC.

CDR3 coding DNA: TGCGCCAGCACCCAATGGACAGAAGAAAAACTGTTTTTT. Translating gives CASTQWTEEKLFF. This chain joins TRBV23-1 and TRBJ1-4, with TRBD1 as a possible D gene (6 bases). TRBV23-1 is an open reading frame, and its role is uncertain. The V gene lost 7 bases and the J gene lost 8 bases, with 14 bases spanning the gap. This CDR3 comprises 13 residues.

The chain carries TRBV7-2 and TRBJ1-1; perhaps TRBD1 as D (5 bases). CDR1 SGHTA and CDR2 FQGNSA come from the germline V gene. The CDR3 covers 15 residues. V was clipped by 3 bases and J by 0 bases, with 11 bases between them. The CDR3 nucleotides are TGTGCCAGCAGCTTTCAGGGCAAAATGAACACTGAAGCTTTCTTT. It codes for CASSFQGKMNTEAFF.

The chain is built from TRBV4-1 and TRBJ2-1; D is ambiguous. Germline CDR1 reads MGHRA; CDR2 reads YSYEKL. CDR3 length equals 16 residues. V dropped 3 bases and J dropped 4 bases, with 16 bases sitting between them. CDR3 sequence reads: CASSHGPGGRYNEQFF. The CDR3 DNA follows: TGCGCCAGCAGCCACGGCCCTGGCGGAAGGTACAATGAGCAGTTCTTC.

The chain has TRBV5-5 and TRBJ1-4; 9 nucleotides match TRBD1. Per germline, CDR1 SGHKS and CDR2 YYEKEE (reference sequence). The J segment lost 7 bases and the V segment lost 1 base, leaving 5 bases of the junction unmatched. This CDR3 spans 15 amino acids. CDR3 residues: CASSLTGGEGEKLFF. CDR3 nucleotides: TGTGCCAGCAGCTTGACAGGGGGCGAGGGTGAAAAACTGTTTTTT.

The chain joins TRBV30 to TRBJ1-5; 10 bases are shared with TRBD1. The V gene's germline CDR1 is GTSNPN and CDR2 SVGIG (reference sequence). V gave up 3 bases and J gave up 5 bases; unmatched junction bases: 10. CDR3 size: 16 residues. The CDR3 is CAWSSEWDRGDQPQHF. CDR3 coding DNA: TGTGCCTGGAGCTCTGAATGGGACAGGGGTGATCAGCCCCAGCATTTT.